The 29 T cell receptor beta chains below were found in one sample sequenced in a study of blood T cells in healthy people across ages. The authors ran a second PCR of roughly 6 to 11 cycles using a sample-barcoded 5' primer and a J-beta primer mix. TCRdb re-called the 5' RACE reads with MiXCR, one entry per CDR3 protein. Here the sample spans nearly 800,000 distinct CDR3 sequences, 25% being singletons. These data were also filed under a second study, of T cells of mothers and their children.

Sequencing input: blood. These receptors were taken from a boy aged 10-17 years in good health.

A few counts support this clonotype. This sequence joins TRBV5-1 and TRBJ1-4; D is unclear. Trimming left V 2 bases short and J 4 bases short, with 9 bases between. CDR1 and CDR2 from the germline V gene are SGHRS and YFSETQ. The CDR3 has 14 amino acids. The CDR3 sequence: CASSLYGLNEKLFF. The CDR3, as DNA: TGCGCCAGCAGCTTATACGGACTTAATGAAAAACTGTTTTTT.

V is TRBV29-1 and J is TRBJ1-1; possibly TRBD1 for D (6 bases). Per germline, CDR1 SQVTM and CDR2 ANQGSEA. The length of the CDR3 is 14 residues. V dropped 4 bases and J dropped 5 bases, with 17 bases sitting between them. CDR3 sequence (DNA): TGCAGCGTTGTAACGGGGGGCGGAAGAACTGAAGCTTTCTTT. Its protein product is CSVVTGGGRTEAFF.

The chain couples TRBV28 to TRBJ2-5; D is uncertain. The J call may be in error: the DNA end matches TRBJ2-7 better. The CDR3 loop spans 13 amino acids. Germline assignment: CDR1 MDHEN and CDR2 SYDVKM. The chain's CDR3 is CASSATQTYEQYF. CDR3 nucleotides: TGTGCCAGCAGTGCGACACAGACCTACGAGCAGTACTTC.

This clonotype was counted only a few times. V is TRBV28 and J is TRBJ2-1; D ambiguous. The CDR3 is made up of 17 amino acids. Germline CDR1 and CDR2: MDHEN and SYDVKM. With 4 bases removed from V and 7 bases from J, the gap between germline ends came to 23 bases. The CDR3 protein is CASSSPWVGPDGNEQFF. CDR3 nucleotides: TGTGCCAGCAGTTCCCCTTGGGTCGGTCCGGATGGGAATGAGCAGTTCTTC.

This clonotype appeared a few times. The chain employs TRBV7-2 and TRBJ2-1; D might be TRBD1 (6 bases). The CDR3 contains 17 residues. Germline V CDR1 and CDR2: SGHTA, FQGNSA. V lost 3 bases and J 4 bases, leaving 19 bases between the germline ends. The CDR3 sequence: CASSFLFPGEKYNEQFF. The CDR3 bases are TGTGCCAGCAGCTTTCTTTTCCCAGGGGAGAAGTACAATGAGCAGTTCTTC.

This chain uses TRBV12-3 or TRBV12-4 with TRBJ2-7; D possibly corresponds to TRBD2 (7 bases). Trimming pared 6 bases from V and 6 bases from J, leaving 21 bases between. This CDR3 is 15 amino acids long. The CDR3 loop reads CASRRDGGGSSEQYF. CDR3 DNA: TGTGCCAGCAGACGGGATGGGGGGGGCTCTTCCGAGCAGTACTTC.

V is TRBV27 and J is TRBJ2-7, with D unresolved. The CDR3 totals 15 residues. The V end was cut by 1 base, the J end by 0 bases, with 10 bases between. CDR1 MNHEY and CDR2 SMNVEV come from the germline V gene (reference sequence). The CDR3 reads CASSLLAESSYEQYF. The CDR3 DNA follows: TGTGCCAGCAGTTTATTGGCGGAGAGCTCCTACGAGCAGTACTTC.

The J gene is TRBJ2-7, the V gene TRBV29-1, with TRBD1 identical over 9 bases. The assigned J gene may be wrong: the sequence end matches TRBJ2-1 better. The V gene's germline CDR1 is SQVTM and CDR2 ANQGSEA. The CDR3 has 17 amino acids. CDR3 DNA: TGCAGCGAAACCTCGTCCACGGGACAGGGAGTCTACGGTGAGCAGTTCTTC. It specifies CSETSSTGQGVYGEQFF.

The chain couples TRBV6-6 to TRBJ1-3, with TRBD1 matching 10 bases. Germline lookup yields CDR1 MNHNY and CDR2 SVGAGI (reference sequence). J gave up 4 bases and V 6 bases, and 3 bases lay outside the gene matches. The CDR3 runs 14 residues. In DNA, the CDR3 is TGTGCCAGCAGGACAGGGGGCGCCGGAAACACCATATATTTT. Its protein product is CASRTGGAGNTIYF.

This clonotype was recorded only once. J is TRBJ2-5 and V is TRBV7-9; 8 bases align to TRBD1. The V segment lost 5 bases and the J segment 4 bases; nucleotides outside the gene matches: 6. The length of the CDR3 is 14 residues. Germline V lookup: CDR1 SEHNR, CDR2 FQNEAQ (reference sequence). In nucleotides, the CDR3 is TGTGCCAGCAGCCGTCGGACAGGGTCAGAGACCCAGTACTTC. Translating gives CASSRRTGSETQYF.

This clonotype was found a few times. The chain is built from TRBV7-9 and TRBJ1-5, with unresolved D. Per germline, CDR1 SEHNR and CDR2 FQNEAQ (reference sequence). V lost 1 base and J lost 7, with 8 bases in between. This CDR3 is built from 13 residues. The chain's CDR3 is CASSLDPGQPQHF. CDR3 sequence (DNA): TGTGCCAGCAGCTTAGATCCCGGACAGCCCCAGCATTTT.

This rearrangement joins TRBV20-1 to TRBJ2-7, with D perhaps matching TRBD2 (5 bases). From germline, CDR1 is DFQATT and CDR2 SNEGSKA (reference sequence). The ends were cut back, 5 bases at V and 7 bases at J, with 15 bases in the middle. This CDR3 region has 12 residues. The CDR3 coding sequence is TGCAGTGCTCGTTATTTGGAGCGGGAGCAGTACTTC. It translates to CSARYLEREQYF.

The rearrangement links TRBV15 to TRBJ1-4, with D perhaps matching TRBD1 (6 bases). Looked up from germline, CDR1 is LNHNV and CDR2 is YYDKDF (reference sequence). There are 13 residues in the CDR3. V was cut by 5 bases and J by 6 bases, with 10 bases left in between. CDR3 DNA: TGTGCCACCAGCGGACAGCCCGATGAAAAACTGTTTTTT. This translates into CATSGQPDEKLFF.

The V gene is TRBV7-2, the J gene TRBJ2-5; D not resolved. Germline V gene sequence: CDR1 SGHTA, CDR2 FQGNSA. The CDR3 loop spans 14 amino acids. Deletions cut 2 bases from V and 4 bases from J, with 11 bases between. The CDR3 spells CASSLSGKGETQYF. DNA of the CDR3: TGTGCCAGCAGCTTAAGTGGAAAGGGAGAGACCCAGTACTTC.

A few counts support this clonotype. V gene TRBV27 combines with J gene TRBJ1-2; 8 nucleotides line up with TRBD1. Per the germline V gene, CDR1 is MNHEY and CDR2 is SMNVEV (reference sequence). Losses at the gene ends were 5 bases for V and 7 bases for J; bases not matched to a gene: 12. The CDR3 extends over 15 amino acids. CDR3 DNA sequence: TGTGCCAGCAGTACCGCGACAGGGGCGCCTCTTGGCTACACCTTC. Its protein product is CASSTATGAPLGYTF.

V is TRBV5-1 and J is TRBJ2-1, with unresolved D. The DNA end favors TRBJ2-7, so the J call may be wrong. In germline, CDR1 is SGHRS, CDR2 YFSETQ. The CDR3 is 12 residues long. CDR3 bases: TGCGCCAGCAGCTTGGTCGGGCTTGAGCAGTACTTC. Protein sequence: CASSLVGLEQYF.

The chain carries TRBV7-8 and TRBJ1-1; D gene uncertain. CDR3 size: 19 residues. Per the germline V gene, CDR1 is SGHVS and CDR2 is FQNEAQ. The ends were cut back, 2 bases at V and 4 bases at J, with 26 bases in the middle. CDR3 protein: CASSLPSGIRRKGSTEAFF. The CDR3 nucleotides read TGTGCCAGCAGCTTACCATCCGGCATTAGACGCAAGGGAAGCACTGAAGCTTTCTTT.

This clonotype has only a few counts. The chain combines TRBV14 with TRBJ2-1; TRBD2 agrees at 7 bases. Germline assignment: CDR1 SGHDN and CDR2 FVKESK. CDR3 length equals 15 residues. Trimming cost V 4 bases and J 6 bases; bases outside gene matches: 9. DNA for the CDR3: TGTGCCAGCAGCCCTCAGGGAGGGACCTTCAATGAGCAGTTCTTC. Translation: CASSPQGGTFNEQFF.

The rearrangement uses TRBV7-9 and TRBJ1-4, with 7 bases identical to TRBD1. Germline CDR1 and CDR2: SEHNR and FQNEAQ (reference sequence). The CDR3 covers 17 residues. J was trimmed by 0 bases and V by 5 bases; bases with no gene match: 9. The CDR3 spells CASSARGQNATNEKLFF. In DNA form, the CDR3 reads TGTGCCAGCAGCGCCAGGGGACAGAATGCAACTAATGAAAAACTGTTTTTT.

This clonotype was seen a few times. The chain combines TRBV20-1 with TRBJ1-5, with D possibly matching TRBD1 (5 bases). This CDR3 has 14 amino acids. Trimming stripped 0 bases from V and 4 bases from J, with 10 bases between. CDR1 and CDR2 from the germline V gene are DFQATT and SNEGSKA (reference sequence). This CDR3 is CSARDFSGNQPQHF. CDR3 nucleotides: TGCAGTGCTAGAGATTTTTCAGGGAATCAGCCCCAGCATTTT.

The CDR3 DNA follows: TGTGCCAGCTCACCCCAGTCTGGACAATCGAACACTGAAGCTTTCTTT. Translated: CASSPQSGQSNTEAFF. V usage is TRBV18 and J usage is TRBJ1-1; D is possibly TRBD1 (5 bases). CDR3 length equals 16 residues. V was trimmed by 3 bases and J by 1 base, leaving 15 bases between them. Germline V CDR1 and CDR2: KGHSH, LQKENI. The full variable domain, in which reference TRBV18 and TRBJ1-1 provide the parts outside the CDR3, is NAGVMQNPRHLVRRRGQEARLRCSPMKGHSHVYWYRQLPEEGLKFMVYLQKENIIDESGMPKERFSAEFPKEGPSILRIQQVVRGDSAAYFCASSPQSGQSNTEAFFGQGTRLTVV.

The sample holds a few counts of this clonotype. The genes are TRBV7-9 and TRBJ1-5, with D possibly TRBD1 on 5 matching bases. The CDR3 extends over 15 amino acids. Deletions cut 5 bases from V and 2 bases from J, with 13 bases between. Germline CDR1 reads SEHNR; CDR2 reads FQNEAQ (reference sequence). This CDR3 is CASSPAGTGNQPQHF. The CDR3 region has the DNA TGTGCCAGCAGCCCTGCGGGGACCGGCAATCAGCCCCAGCATTTT.

This clonotype was counted a few times. The chain combines TRBV7-9 with TRBJ2-5; TRBD1 aligns across 7 bases. The junction had 5 bases not matched to a gene; V was cut back by 5 bases and J by 2 bases. Germline values: CDR1 SEHNR, CDR2 FQNEAQ (reference sequence). The length of the CDR3 is 14 residues. The CDR3 spells CASSQQGWQETQYF. CDR3 nucleotide sequence: TGTGCCAGCAGCCAACAGGGGTGGCAAGAGACCCAGTACTTC.

This clonotype showed up just a few times. The V call is TRBV29-1, the J call TRBJ2-2; D call uncertain. With 4 bases removed from V and 3 bases from J, the gap between germline ends came to 9 bases. CDR1 SQVTM and CDR2 ANQGSEA come from the germline V gene. The CDR3 runs to 13 residues. Here the CDR3 reads CSVVVGYTGELFF. The CDR3 coding sequence is TGCAGCGTTGTTGTAGGGTACACCGGGGAGCTGTTTTTT.

The chain uses TRBV4-3 and TRBJ2-3, with 9 positions matching TRBD2. V was pared by 1 base and J by 1 base, with 6 bases of the junction left unmatched. The CDR3 contains 17 residues. Germline CDR1 and CDR2: LGHNA and YSLEER. CDR3 sequence (DNA): TGCGCCAGCAGCCAAGGACTAGCGGAGGTGGGCACAGATACGCAGTATTTT. Translating it yields CASSQGLAEVGTDTQYF.

There are a few counts of this clonotype. V and J are TRBV4-1 and TRBJ2-5; D gene uncertain. This CDR3 has 16 residues. V was clipped by 0 bases and J by 5 bases, with 16 bases between them. CDR1 and CDR2 (germline): MGHRA, YSYEKL. CDR3 in amino acids: CASSQDGGWVGETQYF. CDR3 nucleotides: TGCGCCAGCAGCCAAGATGGCGGTTGGGTTGGGGAGACCCAGTACTTC.

This clonotype has only a few counts. The CDR3 is CSAPNLFVQGTTNEKLFF. The CDR3 region has the DNA TGCAGTGCTCCCAACCTCTTTGTCCAGGGAACAACTAATGAAAAACTGTTTTTT. J is TRBJ1-4 and V is TRBV20-1, with D possibly being TRBD1 (5 bases). Germline-derived CDR1 and CDR2 are DFQATT and SNEGSKA (reference sequence). The CDR3 spans 18 residues. Trimming pared 5 bases from V and 0 bases from J, leaving 22 bases between.

The V call is TRBV20-1, the J call TRBJ2-3, with D perhaps TRBD2 (5 bases). Trimming took 3 bases from V and 2 from J, leaving 9 bases between them. This CDR3 is built from 13 residues. Per germline, CDR1 DFQATT and CDR2 SNEGSKA (reference sequence). The CDR3 bases are TGCAGTGCTAGTTCGCGGGTCACAGATACGCAGTATTTT. Amino acid sequence: CSASSRVTDTQYF.

A few counts support this clonotype. This chain connects TRBV7-3 to TRBJ2-6; D is undetermined. V was cut by 2 bases and J by 2 bases, with 13 bases left in between. The CDR3 is made up of 17 amino acids. The germline V gene encodes CDR1 SGHTA and CDR2 FQGTGA. The CDR3 reads CASSLLGFAAGANVLTF. As DNA, the CDR3 is TGTGCCAGCAGCTTACTAGGGTTCGCCGCTGGGGCCAACGTCCTGACTTTC.